This TCR beta chain was profiled in a study of T cell responses to AZD1222 COVID-19 vaccine (dated by TCRdb to about 2021). At the level of the whole study: TCR sequencing was performed for some 250 trial participants, of whom about 210 were given two doses of AZD1222 and some 26 were given two doses of MenACWY control vaccine. Trial participants were enrolled by age into subgroups of 18-55, 56-69 and 70-plus years, and around 150, 28 and 57 TCR-sequenced participants, respectively, were included in these subgroups.

This sample's time point label indicates: about 28 days (+/-7) after the second vaccine dose. The treatment or condition label, as the study defines it: meningococcal conjugate vaccine given as trial control. The vaccinee samples were drawn from two UK trials, COV001 and COV002, one of which was a single-blind randomized controlled phase 2/3 trial testing AZD1222 (ChAdOx1 nCoV-19) in healthy adults. Trial participant PBMC samples were collected at day 0 and day 28 after the second dose for TCRbeta chain sequencing. On the study overall, not on this receptor specifically: No day 14 peak-response samples were available, so repertoires were characterized only after the peak T cell response. Only five to seven AZD1222 recipients were SARS-CoV-2 seropositive at baseline, limiting conclusions about previously exposed vaccinees. The 56-69-year group was small, and its depth increase did not reach significance, likely because of low power. The vaccine-associated CD4 TCRs covered the entire spike protein, and the dominant responses fell in regions 160-218 and 743-854. Most participants were white British and females outnumbered males, and the authors suggested that clonal diversity may have been underestimated. Reportedly, almost half of the unique spike-specific TCRs recognized epitopes lying outside the regions that are mutated in the B.1.351 and B.1.1.7 variants. Spike-specific TCR breadth and depth rose significantly after two AZD1222 doses compared with day 0 and with MenACWY recipients.

The CDR3 holds 16 amino acids from the cysteine to the phenylalanine. Of the read, only the CDR3 DNA is kept; its 48 bases are in frame from base 1. Ends trimmed: V by 1 base, J by 3 bases; bases unmatched to a gene: 7. Looking up the germline V gene (reference sequence) yields CDR1 MNHEY and CDR2 SMNVEV. The CDR3 regions of human TCRbeta chains were subjected to immunosequencing. Processing in the source paper ran as follows. Repertoire TCRs were checked for matches against a reference library of SARS-CoV-2-specific TCRs that had been generated using the MIRA antigen-specificity platform. Breadth was defined as the fraction of unique TCRs that were SARS-CoV-2-associated. Depth was defined as the fraction of total T cells that were SARS-CoV-2-associated. Using the MIRA data, each spike-specific TCR was assigned both to the spike region to which the TCR was reactive and to a CD4 or CD8 class. Log10-transformed breadth and depth values were compared by one-way ANOVA with Sidak's multiple comparisons tests. Imported from immuneACCESS, the table was reduced by TCRdb to in-frame sequences with V and J called. These copies leave out some clones; in studies compared against another copy, an unresolved V gene accounts for under half, and the cause of the remainder is not known. The V and J calls and clone size are taken from that table; D and trimming were inferred from the DNA. The table for this sample lists over 200,000 clones; 90% to 95% of them were counted only once. Jointly, the top ten make up roughly 1.8% of the sample.

Concerning this clone itself: This receptor's antigen is unknown. The record has no base qualities; no much larger clone is one base away.

The sequence derives from an adult who received the MenACWY meningococcal vaccine as a control. The sequence is built from TRBV27 and TRBJ2-7; TRBD1 matches 9 bases in the middle. The sample was peripheral blood, taken 28 days after the second dose of the MenACWY control vaccine. The sequence in DNA is TGTGCCAGCAGTTTATTAAGGACAGGGGCGAACTACGAGCAGTACTTC. Its coded protein is CASSLLRTGANYEQYF.